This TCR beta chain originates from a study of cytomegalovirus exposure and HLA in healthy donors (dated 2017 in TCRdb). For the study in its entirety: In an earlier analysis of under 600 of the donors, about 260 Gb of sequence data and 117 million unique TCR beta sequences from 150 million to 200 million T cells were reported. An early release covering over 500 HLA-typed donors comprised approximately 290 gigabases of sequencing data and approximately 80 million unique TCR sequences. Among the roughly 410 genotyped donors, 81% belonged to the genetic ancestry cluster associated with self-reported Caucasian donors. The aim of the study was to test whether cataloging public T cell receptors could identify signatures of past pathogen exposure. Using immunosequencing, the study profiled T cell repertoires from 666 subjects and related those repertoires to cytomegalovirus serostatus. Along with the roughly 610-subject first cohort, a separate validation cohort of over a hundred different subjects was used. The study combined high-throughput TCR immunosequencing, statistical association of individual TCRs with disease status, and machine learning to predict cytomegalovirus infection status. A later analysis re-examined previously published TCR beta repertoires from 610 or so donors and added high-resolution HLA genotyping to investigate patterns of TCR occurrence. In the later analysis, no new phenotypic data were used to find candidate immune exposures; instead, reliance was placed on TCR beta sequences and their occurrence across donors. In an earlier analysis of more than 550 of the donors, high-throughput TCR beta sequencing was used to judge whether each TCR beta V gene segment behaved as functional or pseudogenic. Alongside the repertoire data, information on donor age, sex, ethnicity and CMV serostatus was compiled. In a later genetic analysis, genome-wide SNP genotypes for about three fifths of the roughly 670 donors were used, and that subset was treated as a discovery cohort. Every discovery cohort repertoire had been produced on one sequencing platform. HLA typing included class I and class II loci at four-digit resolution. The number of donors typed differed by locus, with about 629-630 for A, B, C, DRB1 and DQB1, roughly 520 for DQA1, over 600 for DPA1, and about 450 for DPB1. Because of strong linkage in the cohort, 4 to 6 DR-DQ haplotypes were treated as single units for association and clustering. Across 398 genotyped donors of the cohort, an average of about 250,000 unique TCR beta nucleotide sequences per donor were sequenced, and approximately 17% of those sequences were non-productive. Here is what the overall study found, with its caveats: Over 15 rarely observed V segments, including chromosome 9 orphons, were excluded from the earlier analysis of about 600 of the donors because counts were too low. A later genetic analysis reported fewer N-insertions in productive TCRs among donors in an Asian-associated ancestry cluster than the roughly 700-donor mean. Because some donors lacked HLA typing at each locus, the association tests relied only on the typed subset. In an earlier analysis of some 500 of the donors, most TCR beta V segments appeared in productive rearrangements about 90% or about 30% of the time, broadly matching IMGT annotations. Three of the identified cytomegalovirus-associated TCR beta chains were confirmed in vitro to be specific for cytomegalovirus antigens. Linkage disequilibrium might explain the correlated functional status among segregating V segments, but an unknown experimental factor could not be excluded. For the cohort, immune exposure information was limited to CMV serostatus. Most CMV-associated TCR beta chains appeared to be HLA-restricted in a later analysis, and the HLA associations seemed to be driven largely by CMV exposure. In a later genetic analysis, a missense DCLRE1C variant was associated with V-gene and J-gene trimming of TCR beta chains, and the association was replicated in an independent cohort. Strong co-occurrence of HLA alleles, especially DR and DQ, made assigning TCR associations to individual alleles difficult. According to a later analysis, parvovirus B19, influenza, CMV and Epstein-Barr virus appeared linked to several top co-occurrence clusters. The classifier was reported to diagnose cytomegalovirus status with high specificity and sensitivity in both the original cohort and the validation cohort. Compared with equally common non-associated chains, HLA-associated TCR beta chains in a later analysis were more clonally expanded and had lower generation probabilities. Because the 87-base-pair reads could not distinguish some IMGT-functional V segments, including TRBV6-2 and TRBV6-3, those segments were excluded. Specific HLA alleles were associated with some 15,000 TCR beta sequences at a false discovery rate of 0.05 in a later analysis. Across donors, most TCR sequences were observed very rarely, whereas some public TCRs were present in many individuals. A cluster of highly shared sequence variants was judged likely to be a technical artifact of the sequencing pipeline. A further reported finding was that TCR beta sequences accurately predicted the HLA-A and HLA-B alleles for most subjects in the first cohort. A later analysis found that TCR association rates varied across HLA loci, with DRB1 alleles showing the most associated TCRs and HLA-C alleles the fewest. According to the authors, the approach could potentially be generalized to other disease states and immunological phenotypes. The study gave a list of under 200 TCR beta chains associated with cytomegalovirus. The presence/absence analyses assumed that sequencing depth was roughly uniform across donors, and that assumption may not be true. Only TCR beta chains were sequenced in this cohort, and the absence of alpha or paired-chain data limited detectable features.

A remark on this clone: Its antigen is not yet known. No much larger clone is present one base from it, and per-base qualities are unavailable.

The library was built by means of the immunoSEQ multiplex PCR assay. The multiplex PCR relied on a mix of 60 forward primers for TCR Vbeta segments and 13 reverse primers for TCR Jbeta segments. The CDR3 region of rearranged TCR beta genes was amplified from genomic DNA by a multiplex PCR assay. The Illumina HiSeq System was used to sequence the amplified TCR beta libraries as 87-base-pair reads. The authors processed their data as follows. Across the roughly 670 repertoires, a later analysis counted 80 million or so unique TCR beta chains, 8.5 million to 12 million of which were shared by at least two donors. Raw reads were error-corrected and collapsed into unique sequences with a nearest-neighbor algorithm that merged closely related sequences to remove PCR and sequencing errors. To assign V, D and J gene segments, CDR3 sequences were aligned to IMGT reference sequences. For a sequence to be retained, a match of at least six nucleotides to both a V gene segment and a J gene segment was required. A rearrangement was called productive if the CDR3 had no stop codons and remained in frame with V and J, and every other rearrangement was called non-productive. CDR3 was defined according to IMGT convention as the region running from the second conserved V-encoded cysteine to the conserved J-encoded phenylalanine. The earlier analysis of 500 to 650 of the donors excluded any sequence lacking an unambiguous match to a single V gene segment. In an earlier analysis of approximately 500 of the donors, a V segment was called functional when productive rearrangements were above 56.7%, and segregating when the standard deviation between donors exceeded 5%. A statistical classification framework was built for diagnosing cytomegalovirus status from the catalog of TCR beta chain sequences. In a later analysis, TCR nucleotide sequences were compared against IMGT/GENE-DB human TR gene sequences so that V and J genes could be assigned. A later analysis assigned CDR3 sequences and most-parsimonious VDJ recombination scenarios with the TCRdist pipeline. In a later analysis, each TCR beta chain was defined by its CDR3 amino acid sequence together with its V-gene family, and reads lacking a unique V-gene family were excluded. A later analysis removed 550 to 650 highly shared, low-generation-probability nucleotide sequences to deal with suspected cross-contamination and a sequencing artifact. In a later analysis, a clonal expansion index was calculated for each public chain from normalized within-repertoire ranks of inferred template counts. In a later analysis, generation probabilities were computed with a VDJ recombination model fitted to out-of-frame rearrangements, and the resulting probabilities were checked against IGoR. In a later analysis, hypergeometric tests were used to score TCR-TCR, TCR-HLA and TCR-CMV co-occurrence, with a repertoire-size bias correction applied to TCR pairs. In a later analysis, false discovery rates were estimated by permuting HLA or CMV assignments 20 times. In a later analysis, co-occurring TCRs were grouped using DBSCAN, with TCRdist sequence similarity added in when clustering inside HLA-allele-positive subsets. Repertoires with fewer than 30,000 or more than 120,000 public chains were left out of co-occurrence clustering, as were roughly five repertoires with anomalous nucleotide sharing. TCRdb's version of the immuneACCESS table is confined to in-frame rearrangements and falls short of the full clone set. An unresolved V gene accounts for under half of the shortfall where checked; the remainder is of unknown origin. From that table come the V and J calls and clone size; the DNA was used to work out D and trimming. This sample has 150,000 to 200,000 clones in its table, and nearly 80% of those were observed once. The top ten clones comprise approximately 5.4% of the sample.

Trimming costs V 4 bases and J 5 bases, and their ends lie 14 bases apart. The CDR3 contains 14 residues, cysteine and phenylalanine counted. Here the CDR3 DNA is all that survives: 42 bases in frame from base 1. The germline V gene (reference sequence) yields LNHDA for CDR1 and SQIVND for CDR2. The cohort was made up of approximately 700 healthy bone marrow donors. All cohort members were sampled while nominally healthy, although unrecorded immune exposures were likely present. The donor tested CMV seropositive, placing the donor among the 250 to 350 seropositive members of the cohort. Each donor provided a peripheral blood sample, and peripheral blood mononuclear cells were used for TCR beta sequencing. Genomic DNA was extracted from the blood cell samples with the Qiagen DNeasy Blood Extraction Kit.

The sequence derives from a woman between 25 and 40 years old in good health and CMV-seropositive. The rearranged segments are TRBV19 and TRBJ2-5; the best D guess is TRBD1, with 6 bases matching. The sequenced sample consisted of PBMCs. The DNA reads TGTGCCAGTAGTAGGGCAGGGGATTGGGAGACCCAGTACTTC. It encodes CASSRAGDWETQYF.